This T cell receptor beta chain was captured in a study of tumor-infiltrating lymphocytes in primary liver carcinoma. About the study: Each sample had roughly 3.65 to 8 million productive TCRbeta reads regardless of tissue type.

Unsorted bulk tissue (about 18-30 mg) underwent RNA and DNA co-extraction. Study-level results: The 250 largest clones made up significantly more of tumor than blood repertoires (p = 0.039).

On this clonotype: The antigen remains unidentified. A junction boundary mismatches the germline segment, possibly from a read error.

The germline CDR1 and CDR2 sequences are SGHAT and FQDESV (reference sequence). This CDR3 has 17 residues. A primer matching the constant region was used to make TCR beta cDNA from 500 to 600 ng of total RNA. For TCR beta, libraries were produced by three nested multiplex PCR rounds using slightly modified ARM-PCR. For 10 cycles apiece, the opening two PCR rounds ran with TRBV1-TRBV30 forward primers and a C-beta reverse primer. TCRdb analysed the multiplex PCR reads with MiXCR anew, one entry per CDR3 protein. Here the sample spans around 100,000 distinct CDR3 sequences, about 70% being singletons. The rearrangement links TRBV11-1 to TRBJ2-6; TRBD1 matches 7 bases. The sequence came from a woman aged 60-70 years with primary liver carcinoma and hepatitis B virus infection. Material: liver tumor tissue from sampling region 2. Subset of the sample: tumor region T2, inferior pole. CDR3 in DNA: TGTGCCAACAGCCCCCCGACAGGGATCTCTGGGGCCAACGCCCTGACTTTC. Its protein is CANSPPTGISGANALTF.